The clone carrying this TCR beta chain occurred many times. The antigen is undetermined. This sample is part of a study of CD8 T cells in ankylosing spondylitis. TCRdb fed the 5' RACE reads into MiXCR, producing one record per CDR3 protein. The table lists hundreds of thousands of distinct CDR3 sequences, roughly 25% of them singletons. Study-level findings and limits: Significant enrichment of disease-linked clones was reported in matched ankylosing spondylitis synovial fluid. A TCR beta motif made of eight highly homologous variants seemed typical of ankylosing spondylitis blood. Past research had described some motif variants in reactive arthritis synovial fluid and blood.

The CDR3 is 13 residues long. V was cut by 2 bases and J by 5 bases, with 9 bases left in between. Germline V gene lookup returns CDR1 SEHNR and CDR2 FQNEAQ (reference sequence). Sequenced sample: blood, either unsorted or a sorted T cell fraction (not recorded which). The V gene is TRBV7-9, the J gene TRBJ1-1; the D is unclear. This sequence originates from a male donor with ankylosing spondylitis. CDR3 nucleotide sequence: TGTGCCAGCAGCTTACCTCACACGACTGAAGCTTTCTTT. This sequence encodes CASSLPHTTEAFF.